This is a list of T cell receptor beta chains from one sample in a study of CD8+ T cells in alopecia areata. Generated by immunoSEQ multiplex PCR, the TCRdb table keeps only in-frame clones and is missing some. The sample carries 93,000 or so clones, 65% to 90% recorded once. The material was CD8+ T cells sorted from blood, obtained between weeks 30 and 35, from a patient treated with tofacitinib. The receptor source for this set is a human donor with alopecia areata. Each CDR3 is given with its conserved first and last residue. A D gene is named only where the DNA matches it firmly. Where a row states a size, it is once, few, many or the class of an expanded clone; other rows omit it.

CDR3 DNA: TGTGCCAGCAGCCACACTAGCGGGGGGGCCGTATCGGATACGCAGTATTTT; CDR3 protein: CASSHTSGGAVSDTQYF; clone size: -; J gene: TRBJ2-3; V gene: TRBV4-2; D gene: TRBD2
CDR3 DNA: TGTGCCAGCAGCGTAGGGGAACCCTTTAGCAATCAGCCCCAGCATTTT; CDR3 protein: CASSVGEPFSNQPQHF; clone size: -; J gene: TRBJ1-5; V gene: TRBV9; D gene: -
CDR3 DNA: TGTGCCAGCAGCGTCAGCGGGGTGAACACCGGGGAGCTGTTTTTT; CDR3 protein: CASSVSGVNTGELFF; clone size: -; J gene: TRBJ2-2; V gene: TRBV9; D gene: TRBD2
CDR3 DNA: TGTGCCAGCAGCTCGGGCCCTTTGGAGCAGTACTTC; CDR3 protein: CASSSGPLEQYF; clone size: -; J gene: TRBJ2-7; V gene: TRBV7-9; D gene: -
CDR3 DNA: TGCGCCAGCAGCTTGGACACCGGGAACACCGGGGAGCTATTTTTT; CDR3 protein: CASSLDTGNTGELFF; clone size: -; J gene: TRBJ2-2; V gene: TRBV5-1; D gene: -
CDR3 DNA: TGCGCCAGCAGTCAATCGCTCCGGGGTAGCTACACCTTC; CDR3 protein: CASSQSLRGSYTF; clone size: -; J gene: TRBJ1-2; V gene: TRBV23-1; D gene: -
CDR3 DNA: TGTGCCACCAGCAGAGACTGGGGGACAGGGGTGGACAATGAGCAGTTCTTC; CDR3 protein: CATSRDWGTGVDNEQFF; clone size: -; J gene: TRBJ2-1; V gene: TRBV15; D gene: TRBD1
CDR3 DNA: TGCGCCAGCAGCTTACAGGCTTGGGATGGCTACACCTTC; CDR3 protein: CASSLQAWDGYTF; clone size: -; J gene: TRBJ1-2; V gene: TRBV5-1; D gene: -
CDR3 DNA: TGTGCCAGCAGCTCACAGAGTCACTCCTACGAGCAGTACTTC; CDR3 protein: CASSSQSHSYEQYF; clone size: -; J gene: TRBJ2-7; V gene: TRBV7-9; D gene: -
CDR3 DNA: TGTGCCAGCAGCTTGGAACAGGGGGCCACTAATGAAAAACTGTTTTTT; CDR3 protein: CASSLEQGATNEKLFF; clone size: -; J gene: TRBJ1-4; V gene: TRBV5-4; D gene: TRBD1
CDR3 DNA: TGTGCCAGCAGCTTAGAGGGGGGCACAGATACGCAGTATTTT; CDR3 protein: CASSLEGGTDTQYF; clone size: -; J gene: TRBJ2-3; V gene: TRBV7-9; D gene: -
CDR3 DNA: TGTGCCAGCAGTGAAGGTCGGGGGCGGATCTCCTACGAGCAGTACTTC; CDR3 protein: CASSEGRGRISYEQYF; clone size: -; J gene: TRBJ2-7; V gene: TRBV6-1; D gene: -
CDR3 DNA: TGTGCCAGCGGGACAGGGTACGAGCAGTACTTC; CDR3 protein: CASGTGYEQYF; clone size: -; J gene: TRBJ2-7; V gene: TRBV5-5; D gene: TRBD1
CDR3 DNA: TGTGCCAGCATAGTCCTTAGGCTAGCGGGGGAGGAGACCCAGTACTTC; CDR3 protein: CASIVLRLAGEETQYF; clone size: -; J gene: TRBJ2-5; V gene: TRBV2; D gene: TRBD2
CDR3 DNA: TGTGCCAGCAGCCCTCCTAGCACAGATACGCAGTATTTT; CDR3 protein: CASSPPSTDTQYF; clone size: -; J gene: TRBJ2-3; V gene: TRBV7-7; D gene: -
CDR3 DNA: TGTGCCATCAGTGACGCCGGGAGTCCTGAATACAATGAGCAGTTCTTC; CDR3 protein: CAISDAGSPEYNEQFF; clone size: -; J gene: TRBJ2-1; V gene: TRBV10-3; D gene: -
CDR3 DNA: TGTGCCAGCACCCAACGAACTCGGGACCTCGAGCAGTACTTC; CDR3 protein: CASTQRTRDLEQYF; clone size: -; J gene: TRBJ2-7; V gene: TRBV7-8; D gene: -
CDR3 DNA: TGTGCCAGCAGCTTGGGGACGGAGAAAGAGACCCAGTACTTC; CDR3 protein: CASSLGTEKETQYF; clone size: -; J gene: TRBJ2-5; V gene: TRBV5-6; D gene: -
CDR3 DNA: TGTGCCAGCAGCTTCAGACTGACGAATTCTTATGGCTACACCTTC; CDR3 protein: CASSFRLTNSYGYTF; clone size: -; J gene: TRBJ1-2; V gene: TRBV13; D gene: -
CDR3 DNA: TGTGCCAGCAGCTGGACCGGGAGGAGTGGGAATGAGCAGTTCTTC; CDR3 protein: CASSWTGRSGNEQFF; clone size: -; J gene: TRBJ2-1; V gene: TRBV7-9; D gene: TRBD2
CDR3 DNA: TGTGCCAGCAGCTTGGATCCGCGCGTGGGGGGGTCCTACGAGCAGTACTTC; CDR3 protein: CASSLDPRVGGSYEQYF; clone size: -; J gene: TRBJ2-7; V gene: TRBV5-4; D gene: TRBD2
CDR3 DNA: TGCGCCAGCAGCCCCGGGACAGGGGATTTTGAGCCCCAGCATTTT; CDR3 protein: CASSPGTGDFEPQHF; clone size: -; J gene: TRBJ1-5; V gene: TRBV5-1; D gene: TRBD1
CDR3 DNA: TGTGCCAGCCGCCAGGGCGATGCCTCCTATAATTCACCCCTCCACTTT; CDR3 protein: CASRQGDASYNSPLHF; clone size: -; J gene: TRBJ1-6; V gene: TRBV7-9; D gene: -
CDR3 DNA: TGTGCCAGCAGCTCCTTAGCGGGAGGGCCGGGCCCTGAGCAGTTCTTC; CDR3 protein: CASSSLAGGPGPEQFF; clone size: -; J gene: TRBJ2-1; V gene: TRBV11-2; D gene: TRBD2
CDR3 DNA: TGTGCCAGCAGCGTCTTCGACAGGACCTCTGGGGCCAACGTCCTGACTTTC; CDR3 protein: CASSVFDRTSGANVLTF; clone size: -; J gene: TRBJ2-6; V gene: TRBV9; D gene: -
CDR3 DNA: TGTGCCAGCAGCTTAAAGGTGGGAGCGGGGGGGGCCCACAATGAGCAGTTCTTC; CDR3 protein: CASSLKVGAGGAHNEQFF; clone size: -; J gene: TRBJ2-1; V gene: TRBV7-9; D gene: TRBD2
CDR3 DNA: TGTGCCTGGAGTTATAGCGGGAGTAACGAGCAGTACTTC; CDR3 protein: CAWSYSGSNEQYF; clone size: -; J gene: TRBJ2-7; V gene: TRBV30; D gene: TRBD2
CDR3 DNA: TGTGCCAGCAGCTTGGAAATAGCGGGAGGTTACGAGCAGTACTTC; CDR3 protein: CASSLEIAGGYEQYF; clone size: -; J gene: TRBJ2-7; V gene: TRBV5-6; D gene: TRBD2
CDR3 DNA: TGTGCCATCAGGACGGGCGAAACCTACGAGCAGTACTTC; CDR3 protein: CAIRTGETYEQYF; clone size: -; J gene: TRBJ2-7; V gene: TRBV10-3; D gene: -
CDR3 DNA: TGCGCCAGCCGTGAACCAGAGAATGAAAAACTGTTTTTT; CDR3 protein: CASREPENEKLFF; clone size: -; J gene: TRBJ1-4; V gene: TRBV10-2; D gene: -
CDR3 DNA: TGTGCCAGCAGTGCTCCCGGCGGAGGGCTCTACTCCTACGAGCAGTACTTC; CDR3 protein: CASSAPGGGLYSYEQYF; clone size: -; J gene: TRBJ2-7; V gene: TRBV25-1; D gene: -
CDR3 DNA: TGTGCCAGCAGCCAACTAGCGGGAACCTACACAGATACGCAGTATTTT; CDR3 protein: CASSQLAGTYTDTQYF; clone size: -; J gene: TRBJ2-3; V gene: TRBV7-9; D gene: TRBD2
CDR3 DNA: TGTGCCAGCAGTGAGTACAGGGACCCTTATCCTTACTCTGGGGCCAACGTCCTGACTTTC; CDR3 protein: CASSEYRDPYPYSGANVLTF; clone size: once; J gene: TRBJ2-6; V gene: TRBV9; D gene: -
CDR3 DNA: TGTGCCACCAGCAGAGAGGGGGACGGGGTCACAGATACGCAGTATTTT; CDR3 protein: CATSREGDGVTDTQYF; clone size: -; J gene: TRBJ2-3; V gene: TRBV15; D gene: -
CDR3 DNA: TGTGCCAGCAAAGCAGAGCGGTCCTTAGAGCAGTACTTC; CDR3 protein: CASKAERSLEQYF; clone size: -; J gene: TRBJ2-7; V gene: TRBV7-9; D gene: -
CDR3 DNA: TGCAGCGTTGACGTAGGGACAGGGGGCTACGAGCAGTACTTC; CDR3 protein: CSVDVGTGGYEQYF; clone size: -; J gene: TRBJ2-7; V gene: TRBV29-1; D gene: TRBD1
CDR3 DNA: TGTGCCAGCAGTTATTCGGACGGGTTTGGCGCTGAAGCTTTCTTT; CDR3 protein: CASSYSDGFGAEAFF; clone size: -; J gene: TRBJ1-1; V gene: TRBV6-5; D gene: -
CDR3 DNA: TGTGCCAGCAGTGAACTAGCGGGGAGCCCCTACGAGCAGTACTTC; CDR3 protein: CASSELAGSPYEQYF; clone size: -; J gene: TRBJ2-7; V gene: TRBV2; D gene: TRBD2
CDR3 DNA: TGCGCCAGCAGCTTGGGTCAGGAGTTTAAGAATGAGCAGTTCTTC; CDR3 protein: CASSLGQEFKNEQFF; clone size: -; J gene: TRBJ2-1; V gene: TRBV5-1; D gene: -
CDR3 DNA: TGTGCCAGCAGCTTAGTGAGTGGGACAGGGTGGAGAAGCAATCAGCCCCAGCATTTT; CDR3 protein: CASSLVSGTGWRSNQPQHF; clone size: -; J gene: TRBJ1-5; V gene: TRBV7-9; D gene: TRBD1
CDR3 DNA: TGTGCCAGCAGCGTAGGGGATGGCTACACCTTC; CDR3 protein: CASSVGDGYTF; clone size: -; J gene: TRBJ1-2; V gene: TRBV9; D gene: -
CDR3 DNA: TGCGCCAGCAGTGAGAAATACGGGGGCTACCACAATGAGCAGTTCTTC; CDR3 protein: CASSEKYGGYHNEQFF; clone size: -; J gene: TRBJ2-1; V gene: TRBV10-2; D gene: -
CDR3 DNA: TGTGCCAGCAGCTTAGCCCCTCTCTTGAACACTGAAGCTTTCTTT; CDR3 protein: CASSLAPLLNTEAFF; clone size: -; J gene: TRBJ1-1; V gene: TRBV7-2; D gene: -
CDR3 DNA: TGCAGTGCTAATATCCAGGGGGACGAATTCTTC; CDR3 protein: CSANIQGDEFF; clone size: -; J gene: TRBJ2-1; V gene: TRBV20-1; D gene: TRBD1